This T cell receptor (beta chain) is from a study of blood T cells in healthy people across ages. Study summary: When template switching was applied, about one barcoded beta molecule was captured per two T cells. Study results and caveats: In the absence of known donor CMV status, changes in expanded clonotypes were possibly confounded. PBMCs left unsorted prevented a conclusive naive versus antigen-experienced comparison.

The CDR3 loop spans 11 amino acids. The V gene lost 7 bases and the J gene lost 7 bases, with 13 bases spanning the gap. Germline CDR1 is DFQATT and CDR2 is SNEGSKA (reference sequence). A sample-barcoded 5' primer and a J-beta primer mix were used in a second PCR of roughly 6 to 11 cycles. TCRdb itself ran the 5' RACE reads through MiXCR, one entry per CDR3 protein. This table holds over 1,500,000 distinct CDR3 sequences, about two fifths found once. Isolation per sample recovered at least 7 million PBMCs. Points on this clonotype: Its antigen is currently unknown.

The sequenced material came from blood. The chain uses TRBV20-1 and TRBJ1-2; D is unresolved. The clonotype comes from a human donor in good health. The CDR3 sequence is CSGLFDGGYTF. CDR3 sequence (DNA): TGCAGTGGTCTTTTCGACGGTGGCTACACCTTC.